This T cell receptor (beta chain) is drawn from a study of radiotherapy plus CTLA-4 blockade in lung cancer. V shed 8 bases, J shed 6 bases, and the junction held 10 bases outside the gene matches. The germline CDR1 and CDR2 sequences are SNHLY and FYNNEI. The CDR3 has 14 amino acids. Comment on this clone: What it binds is unknown.

Assay used: immunoSEQ multiplex PCR; TCRdb lists only in-frame clones, some missing. The sample records 15,000 or so clones, about 70% being singletons. Whole-study results and caveats: Following radiotherapy plus ipilimumab, tumor-derived TCR clones expanded in the blood.

The starting material was peripheral blood, obtained from a patient treated with radiotherapy plus ipilimumab. The rearrangement joins TRBV2 to TRBJ2-3, with 8 bases fitting TRBD2. The clonotype comes from a human donor with non-small cell lung cancer whose response to radiotherapy plus ipilimumab could not be evaluated. CDR3 in amino acids: CASGLSRGEDTQYF. The CDR3 nucleotides read TGTGCCAGCGGCCTGTCGCGGGGGGAGGATACGCAGTATTTT.